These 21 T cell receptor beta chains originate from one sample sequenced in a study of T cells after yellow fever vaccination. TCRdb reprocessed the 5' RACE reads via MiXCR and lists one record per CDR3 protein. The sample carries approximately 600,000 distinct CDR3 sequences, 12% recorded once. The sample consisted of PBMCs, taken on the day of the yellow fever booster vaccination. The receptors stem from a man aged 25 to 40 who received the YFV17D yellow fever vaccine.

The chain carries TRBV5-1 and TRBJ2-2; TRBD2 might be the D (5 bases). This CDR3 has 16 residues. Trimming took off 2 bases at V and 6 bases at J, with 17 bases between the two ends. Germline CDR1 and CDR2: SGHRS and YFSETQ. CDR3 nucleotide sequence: TGCGCCAGCAGCTTAGGGCGCTCCGGCGGGTCCGGGGAGCTGTTTTTT. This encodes CASSLGRSGGSGELFF.

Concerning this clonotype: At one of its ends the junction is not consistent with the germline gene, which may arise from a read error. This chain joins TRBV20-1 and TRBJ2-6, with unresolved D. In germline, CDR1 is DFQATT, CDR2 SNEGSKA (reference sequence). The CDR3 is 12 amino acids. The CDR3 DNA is TGCAGTGCTGAGCGTGGGTCCAACGTCCTGACTTTC. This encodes CSAERGSNVLTF.

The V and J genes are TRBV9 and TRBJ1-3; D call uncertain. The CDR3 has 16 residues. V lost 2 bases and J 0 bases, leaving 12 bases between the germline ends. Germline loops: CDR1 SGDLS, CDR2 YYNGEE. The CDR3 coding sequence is TGTGCCAGCAGCGTGTTACCTACCATCTCTGGAAACACCATATATTTT. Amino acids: CASSVLPTISGNTIYF.

CDR3 region: CASSQYRANEAFF. CDR3 sequence (DNA): TGTGCCAGCAGCCAATACAGGGCCAATGAAGCTTTCTTT. The chain combines TRBV3-1 with TRBJ1-1, with D perhaps TRBD1 (6 bases). V lost 2 bases and J lost 7, with 11 bases in between. CDR3 length: 13 residues. CDR1 is LGHDT and CDR2 is YNNKEL in the germline V gene (reference sequence). Together with reference TRBV3-1 and TRBJ1-1, the CDR3 gives the full variable domain: DTAVSQTPKYLVTQMGNDKSIKCEQNLGHDTMYWYKQDSKKFLKIMFSYNNKELIINETVPNRFSPKSPDKAHLNLHINSLELGDSAVYFCASSQYRANEAFFGQGTRLTVV.

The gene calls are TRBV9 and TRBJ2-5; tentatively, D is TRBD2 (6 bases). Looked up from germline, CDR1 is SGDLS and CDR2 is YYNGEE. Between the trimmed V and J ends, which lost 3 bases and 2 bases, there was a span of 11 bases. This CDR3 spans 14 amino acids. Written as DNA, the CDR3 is TGTGCCAGCAGCGGCACCGGGACTCAAGAGACCCAGTACTTC. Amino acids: CASSGTGTQETQYF.

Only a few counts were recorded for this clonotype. The CDR3: CASSLLELADSQRNTGELFF. DNA for the CDR3: TGTGCCAGCAGTTTATTAGAACTAGCGGACTCCCAACGGAACACCGGGGAGCTGTTTTTT. The rearrangement uses TRBV12-3 or TRBV12-4 and TRBJ2-2, with 8 bases aligning to TRBD2. The CDR3 is 20 residues long. With 2 bases clipped from V and 1 base from J, the junction kept 15 bases outside the gene matches.

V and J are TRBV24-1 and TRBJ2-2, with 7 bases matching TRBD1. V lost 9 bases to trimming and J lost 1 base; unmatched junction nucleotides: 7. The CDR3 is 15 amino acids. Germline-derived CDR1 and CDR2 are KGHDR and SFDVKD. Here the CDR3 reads CATAGRDRNTGELFF. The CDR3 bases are TGTGCCACCGCTGGTAGGGACAGGAACACCGGGGAGCTGTTTTTT.

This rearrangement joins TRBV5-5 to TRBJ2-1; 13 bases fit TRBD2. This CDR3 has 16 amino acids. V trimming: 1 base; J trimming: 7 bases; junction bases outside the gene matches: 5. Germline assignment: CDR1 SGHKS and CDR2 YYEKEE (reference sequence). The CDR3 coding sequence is TGTGCCAGCAGCTTGACTAGCGGGAGGGCTTGGAATGAGCAGTTCTTC. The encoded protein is CASSLTSGRAWNEQFF.

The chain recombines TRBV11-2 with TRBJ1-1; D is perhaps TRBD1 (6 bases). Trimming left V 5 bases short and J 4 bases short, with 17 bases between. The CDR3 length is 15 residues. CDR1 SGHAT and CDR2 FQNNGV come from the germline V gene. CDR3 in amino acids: CASSPETGWATEAFF. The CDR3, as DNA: TGTGCCAGCAGCCCGGAGACAGGTTGGGCCACTGAAGCTTTCTTT.

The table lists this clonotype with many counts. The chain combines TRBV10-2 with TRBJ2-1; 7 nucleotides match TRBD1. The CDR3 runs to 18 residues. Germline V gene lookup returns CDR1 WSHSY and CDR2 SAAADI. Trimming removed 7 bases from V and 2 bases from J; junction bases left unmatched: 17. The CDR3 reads CASTETGYRQGPYNEQFF. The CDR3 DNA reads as TGCGCCAGCACCGAGACAGGATACCGACAGGGACCCTACAATGAGCAGTTCTTC.

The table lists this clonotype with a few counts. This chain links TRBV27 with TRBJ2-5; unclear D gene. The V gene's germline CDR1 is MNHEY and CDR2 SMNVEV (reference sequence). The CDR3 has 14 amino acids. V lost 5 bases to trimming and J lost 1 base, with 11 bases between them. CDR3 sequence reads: CASSPLGSQETQYF. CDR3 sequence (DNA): TGTGCCAGCAGTCCCCTCGGGTCCCAAGAGACCCAGTACTTC.

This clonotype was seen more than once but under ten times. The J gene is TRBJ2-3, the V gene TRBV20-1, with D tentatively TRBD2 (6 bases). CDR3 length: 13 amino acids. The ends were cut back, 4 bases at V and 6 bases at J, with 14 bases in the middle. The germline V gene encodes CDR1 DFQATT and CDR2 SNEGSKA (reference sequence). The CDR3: CSATEREVDTQYF. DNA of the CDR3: TGCAGTGCTACGGAGAGGGAGGTGGATACGCAGTATTTT.

Here the CDR3 DNA reads TGTGCCAGCAGCCAAGCGGGGGGGAGAGAATCACCCCTCCACTTT. Translating gives CASSQAGGRESPLHF. The chain employs TRBV4-2 and TRBJ1-6, with D possibly TRBD1 on 5 matching bases. The CDR3 totals 15 residues. In germline, CDR1 is LGHNA, CDR2 YNFKEQ. V dropped 1 base and J dropped 10 bases, with 14 bases sitting between them.

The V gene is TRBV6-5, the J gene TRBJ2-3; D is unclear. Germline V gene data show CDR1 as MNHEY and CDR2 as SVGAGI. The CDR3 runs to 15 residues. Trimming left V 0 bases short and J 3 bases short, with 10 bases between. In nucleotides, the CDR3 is TGTGCCAGCAGTTACTCGGGTTTTCGGACAGATACGCAGTATTTT. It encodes CASSYSGFRTDTQYF.

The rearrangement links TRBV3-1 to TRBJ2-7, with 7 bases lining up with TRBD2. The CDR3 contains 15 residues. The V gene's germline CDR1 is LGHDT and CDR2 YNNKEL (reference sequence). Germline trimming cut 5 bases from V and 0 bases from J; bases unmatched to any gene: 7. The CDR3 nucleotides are TGTGCCAGCAGCTTCGCGCTAGCGGCCTCCTACGAGCAGTACTTC. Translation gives CASSFALAASYEQYF.

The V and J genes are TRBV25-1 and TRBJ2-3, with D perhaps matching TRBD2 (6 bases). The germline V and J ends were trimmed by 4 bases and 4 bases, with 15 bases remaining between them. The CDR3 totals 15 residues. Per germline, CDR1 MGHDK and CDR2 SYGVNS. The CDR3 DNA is TGTGCCAGCAGTGGACGGGGCCGGGGGTCAGATACGCAGTATTTT. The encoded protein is CASSGRGRGSDTQYF.

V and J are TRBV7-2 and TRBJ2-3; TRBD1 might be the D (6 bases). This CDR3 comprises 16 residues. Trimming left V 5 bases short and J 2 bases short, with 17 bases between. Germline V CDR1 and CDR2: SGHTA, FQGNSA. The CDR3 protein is CASSTRAGAYTDTQYF. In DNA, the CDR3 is TGTGCCAGCAGCACTCGGGCAGGGGCTTACACAGATACGCAGTATTTT. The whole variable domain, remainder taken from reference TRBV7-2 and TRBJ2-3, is GAGVSQSPSNKVTEKGKDVELRCDPISGHTALYWYRQSLGQGLEFLIYFQGNSAPDKSGLPSDRFSAERTGGSVSTLTIQRTQQEDSAVYLCASSTRAGAYTDTQYFGPGTRLTVL.

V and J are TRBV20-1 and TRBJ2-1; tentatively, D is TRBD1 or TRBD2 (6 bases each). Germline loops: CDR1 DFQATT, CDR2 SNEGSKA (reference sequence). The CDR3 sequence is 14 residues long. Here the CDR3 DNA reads TGCAGCGCCCTGGGGGGCCCTGGTGGAGGGGAGCAGTTCTTC. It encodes CSALGGPGGGEQFF.

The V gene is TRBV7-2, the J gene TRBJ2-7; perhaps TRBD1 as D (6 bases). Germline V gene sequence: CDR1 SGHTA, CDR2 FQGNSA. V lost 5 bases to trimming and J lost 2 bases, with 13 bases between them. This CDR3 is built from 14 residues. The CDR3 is CASSRDRPAYEQYF. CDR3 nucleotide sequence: TGTGCCAGCAGCAGAGACAGGCCCGCCTACGAGCAGTACTTC. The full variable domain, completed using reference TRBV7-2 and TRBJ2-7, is GAGVSQSPSNKVTEKGKDVELRCDPISGHTALYWYRQSLGQGLEFLIYFQGNSAPDKSGLPSDRFSAERTGGSVSTLTIQRTQQEDSAVYLCASSRDRPAYEQYFGPGTRLTVT.

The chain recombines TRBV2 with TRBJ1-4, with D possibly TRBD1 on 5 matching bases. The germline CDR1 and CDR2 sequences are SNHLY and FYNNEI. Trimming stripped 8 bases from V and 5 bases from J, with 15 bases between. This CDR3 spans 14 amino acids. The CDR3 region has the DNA TGTGCCAGCGGACAAGGGACGGTGAATGAAAAACTGTTTTTT. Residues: CASGQGTVNEKLFF.

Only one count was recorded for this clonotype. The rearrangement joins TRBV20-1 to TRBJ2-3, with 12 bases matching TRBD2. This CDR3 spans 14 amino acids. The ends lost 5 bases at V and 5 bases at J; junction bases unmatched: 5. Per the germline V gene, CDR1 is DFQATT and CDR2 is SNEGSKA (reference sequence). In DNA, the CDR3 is TGCAGTGCTTCTAGCGGGAGGGGAAAAGATACGCAGTATTTT. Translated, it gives CSASSGRGKDTQYF.